One sample yielded the 20 T cell receptor beta chains listed below, sequenced in a study of blood T cell repertoires in COVID-19 (dated by TCRdb to 2018 to 2021). The library was produced with the immunoSEQ multiplex PCR assay. TCRdb limited this immuneACCESS table to in-frame rearrangements with V and J called. A share of clones is missing; checked studies link under half to unresolved V genes, and the rest is unexplained. Counted in this sample were more than 100,000 clones; less than 90% of them appeared once. The top ten constitute approximately 10% of the sample. Sequencing input: peripheral blood. These receptor sequences come from a man aged 80 or over with acute or convalescent COVID-19.

A remark on this clone: The junction departs from germline at one end; a sequencing error may be responsible. The chain has TRBV2 and TRBJ2-5; the match to TRBD1 covers 9 bases. In germline, CDR1 is SNHLY, CDR2 FYNNEI. The CDR3 contains 13 residues. The CDR3: CASRRDREETQYF. The CDR3 nucleotides are TGTGCCAGCAGAAGGGACAGGGAAGAAACCCAGTACTTC. The entire variable domain, with the rest obtained from reference TRBV2 and TRBJ2-5, is as follows: EPEVTQTPSHQVTQMGQEVILRCVPISNHLYFYWYRQILGQKVEFLVSFYNNEISEKSEIFDDQFSVERPDGSNFTLKIRSTKLEDSAMYFCASRRDREETQYFGPGTRLLVL.

J is TRBJ1-2 and V is TRBV7-9, with 8 nucleotides matching TRBD1. The trim removed 3 bases at V and 0 bases at J, leaving 6 bases unmatched. CDR1 and CDR2 from the germline V gene are SEHNR and FQNEAQ (reference sequence). This CDR3 contains 16 residues. CDR3 in amino acids: CASSFGQGVTNYGYTF. The CDR3, as DNA: TGTGCCAGCAGCTTTGGACAGGGCGTTACTAACTATGGCTACACCTTC.

The chain recombines TRBV9 with TRBJ2-2; 11 nucleotides agree with TRBD2. Germline V lookup: CDR1 SGDLS, CDR2 YYNGEE. This CDR3 is 17 amino acids long. The V gene end was trimmed by 4 bases and the J gene end by 5 bases; junction bases not matched to a gene: 10. The CDR3 reads CASSQISGREVTGELFF. The CDR3, as DNA: TGTGCCAGCAGCCAAATTAGCGGGAGGGAGGTGACCGGGGAGCTGTTTTTT.

The V call is TRBV7-9, the J call TRBJ1-3; no clear D. The germline V gene has CDR1 SEHNR and CDR2 FQNEAQ (reference sequence). This CDR3 has 14 residues. V was pared by 2 bases and J by 11 bases, with 16 bases between. The CDR3: CASSLSRLEDAIYF. CDR3 nucleotides: TGTGCCAGCAGCTTATCACGCCTGGAGGACGCCATATATTTT.

The chain links TRBV5-1 to TRBJ2-7; D perhaps matches TRBD2 (6 bases). V lost 1 base to trimming and J lost 6 bases, with 17 bases between them. Germline assignment: CDR1 SGHRS and CDR2 YFSETQ. CDR3 length: 15 residues. CDR3 residues: CASSLSPGAGLEQYF. CDR3 DNA sequence: TGCGCCAGCAGCTTGTCCCCGGGAGCCGGGCTCGAGCAGTACTTC.

This chain connects TRBV7-2 to TRBJ2-1, with TRBD2 identical over 11 bases. CDR3 size: 18 residues. The V segment lost 2 bases and the J segment 0 bases; nucleotides outside the gene matches: 6. Per the germline V gene, CDR1 is SGHTA and CDR2 is FQGNSA. CDR3 sequence reads: CASSLMVAGGSSYNEQFF. CDR3 nucleotides: TGTGCCAGCAGCTTAATGGTAGCGGGGGGGAGCTCCTACAATGAGCAGTTCTTC.

This sequence joins TRBV28 and TRBJ2-1; D perhaps matches TRBD2 (6 bases). V dropped 8 bases and J dropped 0 bases, with 14 bases sitting between them. CDR1 MDHEN and CDR2 SYDVKM come from the germline V gene. The CDR3 length is 15 residues. The CDR3 bases are TGTGCCAGCTGGGAGGCAGGGAGCTCCTACAATGAGCAGTTCTTC. It specifies CASWEAGSSYNEQFF.

The J gene is TRBJ2-1, the V gene TRBV18; 11 bases line up with TRBD2. CDR1 is KGHSH, CDR2 LQKENI, per germline. This CDR3 is built from 15 residues. Trimming at V came to 2 bases and at J to 6 bases, leaving 3 bases not matched to a gene. CDR3 bases: TGTGCCAGCTCACCAGCACTAGCGGGAGTCAATGAGCAGTTCTTC. Encoded protein: CASSPALAGVNEQFF.

The J gene is TRBJ2-2, the V gene TRBV19; a possible D gene is TRBD2 (6 bases). V was pared by 1 base and J by 2 bases, with 8 bases between. There are 15 residues in the CDR3. Germline CDR1 is LNHDA and CDR2 is SQIVND (reference sequence). CDR3 nucleotides: TGTGCCAGTAGTATAGGGGGACTTAACACCGGGGAGCTGTTTTTT. Its translation: CASSIGGLNTGELFF.

J is TRBJ2-5 and V is TRBV7-7, with 11 positions matching TRBD2. After removal of 3 bases from V and 3 bases from J, the junction contained 6 bases not matched to a gene. The length of the CDR3 is 16 residues. CDR1 SSHAT and CDR2 FNYEAQ come from the germline V gene (reference sequence). This CDR3 is CASSFPLLAGEETQYF. The CDR3 nucleotides read TGTGCCAGCAGCTTCCCTCTACTAGCGGGGGAAGAGACCCAGTACTTC.

The chain uses TRBV12-3 or TRBV12-4 and TRBJ1-6; a possible D gene is TRBD1 (6 bases). The CDR3 has 13 amino acids. The germline V and J ends were trimmed by 6 bases and 9 bases, with 12 bases remaining between them. DNA of the CDR3: TGTGCCAGCAGCAGTACAGGGATTTCACCCCTCCACTTT. It codes for CASSSTGISPLHF.

The rearrangement links TRBV6-5 to TRBJ1-5; 7 bases are shared with TRBD1. The CDR3 extends over 14 amino acids. The J segment lost 4 bases and the V segment lost 7 bases, leaving 7 bases of the junction unmatched. Germline CDR1 and CDR2: MNHEY and SVGAGI. The CDR3 spells CASTGGTANQPQHF. CDR3 DNA sequence: TGTGCCAGCACCGGTGGGACAGCAAATCAGCCCCAGCATTTT.

The chain is built from TRBV6-5 and TRBJ2-5; 7 bases line up with TRBD2. The CDR3 spans 12 residues. The V gene's germline CDR1 is MNHEY and CDR2 SVGAGI. The CDR3 here is CGVGGIQETQYF. DNA for the CDR3: TGTGGGGTGGGAGGGATTCAAGAGACCCAGTACTTC.

V usage is TRBV5-8 and J usage is TRBJ1-1; no clear D gene. The V gene's germline CDR1 is SGHTS and CDR2 YDEGEE. The CDR3 loop spans 13 amino acids. V shed 3 bases and J shed 5 bases, with 11 bases lying between them. The CDR3 DNA sequence: TGTGCCAGCAGCTCGGACTGGGTAACTGAAGCTTTCTTT. The encoded protein is CASSSDWVTEAFF.

V is TRBV19 and J is TRBJ2-2, with TRBD1 matching over 7 bases. Trimming took 1 base from V and 5 from J; bases not matched to a gene: 7. This CDR3 region has 16 residues. Germline loops: CDR1 LNHDA, CDR2 SQIVND (reference sequence). The CDR3 reads CASSIGAGQATGELFF. CDR3 nucleotide sequence: TGTGCCAGTAGTATAGGGGCCGGACAGGCTACCGGGGAGCTGTTTTTT.

This rearrangement joins TRBV14 to TRBJ1-2; D might be TRBD1 (6 bases). There are 15 residues in the CDR3. Germline lookup yields CDR1 SGHDN and CDR2 FVKESK. V was shortened by 0 bases and J by 5 bases, with 13 bases between the two germline ends. Written as DNA, the CDR3 is TGTGCCAGCAGCCAAGATCTTGGACAGACTTATGGCTACACCTTC. Its protein is CASSQDLGQTYGYTF.

This clone has only one observation. The chain combines TRBV6-2 or TRBV6-3 with TRBJ1-1; D perhaps matches TRBD1 (5 bases). The germline V gene encodes CDR1 MNHEY and CDR2 SVGEGT. Deletions cut 2 bases from V and 0 bases from J, with 19 bases between. The CDR3 is 18 amino acids. The CDR3 region is CASSYTGGISIMNTEAFF. DNA for the CDR3: TGTGCCAGCAGTTACACTGGGGGGATATCAATTATGAACACTGAAGCTTTCTTT.

J is TRBJ1-4 and V is TRBV6-1, with 7 nucleotides matching TRBD1. This CDR3 contains 15 residues. In germline, CDR1 is MNHNS, CDR2 SASEGT. The trim removed 0 bases at V and 7 bases at J, leaving 5 bases unmatched. The CDR3, as DNA: TGTGCCAGCAGTGAAGCGCACAGGGGAGGTGAAAAACTGTTTTTT. Translating it yields CASSEAHRGGEKLFF.

Remarks on this clone: Sequence at one end of the junction differs from germline and may be a read error. The chain uses TRBV9 and TRBJ2-5, with 9 bases fitting TRBD2. This CDR3 has 15 residues. The germline V gene has CDR1 SGDLS and CDR2 YYNGEE. The CDR3 here is CARSRAGGAQETQYF. The CDR3 DNA reads TGTGCCCGCAGCCGGGCGGGGGGGGCGCAAGAGACCCAGTACTTC.

The V call is TRBV27, the J call TRBJ2-7; D uncertain. The CDR3 length is 12 residues. Trimming removed 4 bases from V and 5 bases from J, with 9 bases in between. Germline V CDR1 and CDR2: MNHEY, SMNVEV (reference sequence). CDR3: CASSSERNEQYF. In DNA, the CDR3 is TGTGCCAGCAGTTCGGAGAGAAACGAGCAGTACTTC.